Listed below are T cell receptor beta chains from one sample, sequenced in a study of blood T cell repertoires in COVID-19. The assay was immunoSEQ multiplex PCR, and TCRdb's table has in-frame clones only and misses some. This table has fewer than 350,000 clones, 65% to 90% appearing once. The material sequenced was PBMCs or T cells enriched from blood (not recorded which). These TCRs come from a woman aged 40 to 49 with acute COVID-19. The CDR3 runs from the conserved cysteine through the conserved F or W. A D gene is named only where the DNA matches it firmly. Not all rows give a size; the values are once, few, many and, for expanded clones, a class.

cdr3_nt: TGTGCCACCAGCTCACGGCAGAGGACCTACGAGCAGTACTTC; cdr3_aa: CATSSRQRTYEQYF; clone_size: NA; v_call: TRBV15; d_call: NA; j_call: TRBJ2-7
cdr3_nt: TGTGCCAGCAGCTTGGACAGGGTGGTGGTGGATGAGCAGTTCTTC; cdr3_aa: CASSLDRVVVDEQFF; clone_size: NA; v_call: TRBV5-4; d_call: NA; j_call: TRBJ2-1
cdr3_nt: TGTGCCAGCAGCAGAAAAGGGCCGACAGGGGGCCCCATGAACACTGAAGCTTTCTTT; cdr3_aa: CASSRKGPTGGPMNTEAFF; clone_size: NA; v_call: TRBV13; d_call: TRBD1; j_call: TRBJ1-1
cdr3_nt: TGTGCCAGCAGCAAAGGTGCTGGGGCCAGAACTAATGAAAAACTGTTTTTT; cdr3_aa: CASSKGAGARTNEKLFF; clone_size: NA; v_call: TRBV21-1; d_call: NA; j_call: TRBJ1-4
cdr3_nt: TGCGCCAGCAGCTTGACGACAGGGAATTCACCCCTCCACTTT; cdr3_aa: CASSLTTGNSPLHF; clone_size: NA; v_call: TRBV5-1; d_call: TRBD1; j_call: TRBJ1-6
cdr3_nt: TGTGCCAGCAGTGAATCGGTAACCCTCTCTGGAAACACCATATATTTT; cdr3_aa: CASSESVTLSGNTIYF; clone_size: once; v_call: TRBV25-1; d_call: NA; j_call: TRBJ1-3
cdr3_nt: TGTGCCAGCTCACCGGTCACAGGGGCCGTGGGAAACACTGAAGCTTTCTTT; cdr3_aa: CASSPVTGAVGNTEAFF; clone_size: NA; v_call: TRBV18; d_call: TRBD1; j_call: TRBJ1-1
cdr3_nt: TGTGCCAGCTCACCGAGCTCTGGGGCCAACGTCCTGACTTTC; cdr3_aa: CASSPSSGANVLTF; clone_size: NA; v_call: TRBV18; d_call: NA; j_call: TRBJ2-6
cdr3_nt: TGTGCCAGCTCACAGGGGACAGGGGGTATATACGAGCAGTACTTC; cdr3_aa: CASSQGTGGIYEQYF; clone_size: once; v_call: TRBV18; d_call: TRBD1; j_call: TRBJ2-7
cdr3_nt: TGTGCCAGCAGGGGACAGAGAATGAACACTGAAGCTTTCTTT; cdr3_aa: CASRGQRMNTEAFF; clone_size: NA; v_call: TRBV2; d_call: TRBD1; j_call: TRBJ1-1
cdr3_nt: TGCGCCAGCAGCCCTTGGGGTAGCGGAGTTTACAATGAGCAGTTCTTC; cdr3_aa: CASSPWGSGVYNEQFF; clone_size: NA; v_call: TRBV4-1; d_call: NA; j_call: TRBJ2-1
cdr3_nt: TGTGCCAGCAGCCTATACGGTGATCAGCCCCAGCATTTT; cdr3_aa: CASSLYGDQPQHF; clone_size: NA; v_call: TRBV5-4; d_call: NA; j_call: TRBJ1-5
cdr3_nt: TGTGCCAGTAGTATTCAAGGGGTAGGGAATGAAAAACTGTTTTTT; cdr3_aa: CASSIQGVGNEKLFF; clone_size: NA; v_call: TRBV19; d_call: NA; j_call: TRBJ1-4
cdr3_nt: TGTGCCAGCAGTAAGGGACAGGTTAGATCCGAGCAGTACTTC; cdr3_aa: CASSKGQVRSEQYF; clone_size: NA; v_call: TRBV2; d_call: TRBD1; j_call: TRBJ2-7
cdr3_nt: TGTGCCAGCAGCCGACCGACCGCGGGAGGGGTGAACACTGAAGCTTTCTTT; cdr3_aa: CASSRPTAGGVNTEAFF; clone_size: NA; v_call: TRBV4-2; d_call: NA; j_call: TRBJ1-1
cdr3_nt: TGTGCCAGCAGCCAGACACGCGGGGTGCGGCAGCCCCAGCATTTT; cdr3_aa: CASSQTRGVRQPQHF; clone_size: NA; v_call: TRBV6-2/TRBV6-3; d_call: NA; j_call: TRBJ1-5
cdr3_nt: TGTGCCAGCAGTGTATACACTGAAGCTTTCTTT; cdr3_aa: CASSVYTEAFF; clone_size: NA; v_call: TRBV25-1; d_call: NA; j_call: TRBJ1-1
cdr3_nt: TGTGCCAGCAGCTTAGAGCGGGCCTCCTACGAGCAGTACTTC; cdr3_aa: CASSLERASYEQYF; clone_size: NA; v_call: TRBV7-9; d_call: NA; j_call: TRBJ2-7
cdr3_nt: TGTGCCAGCTCCGGGACAGGGAGTGAAAAACTGTTTTTT; cdr3_aa: CASSGTGSEKLFF; clone_size: NA; v_call: TRBV28; d_call: TRBD1; j_call: TRBJ1-4